This TCR beta chain emerged from a study of identical twins. Study findings and constraints: Insertions were reduced in abundant cord blood beta clonotypes but not in memory repertoires. Out-of-frame TCR alpha sharing observed in monozygotic twins exceeded model estimates.

Trimming pared 5 bases from V and 8 bases from J, leaving 16 bases between. The CDR3 is 14 amino acids. Carrying unique molecular identifiers, the cDNA also gained a universal primer site through template switching. Each CDR3 protein gets one entry after TCRdb re-called the 5' RACE reads with MiXCR. Here the sample spans 240,000 or so distinct CDR3 sequences, 10% to 13% being singletons. In this sample, this clonotype turned up many times. The antigen is unknown. All of the donors were Caucasians in good health. Sequencing used memory T cells sorted from blood. This TCR derives from a man aged 50 to 60 in good health. The rearrangement links TRBV12-3 or TRBV12-4 to TRBJ1-5, with D perhaps matching TRBD1 (5 bases). CDR3 loop: CASSPDSLYKPQHF. CDR3 bases: TGTGCCAGCAGTCCAGACAGCTTGTACAAGCCCCAGCATTTT.